This paragraph reports one T cell receptor beta chain. This clonotype was detected ten times or more. This clone's antigen is unknown. No much larger clone is present one base from it, and per-base qualities are unavailable. Taken with the paper, the label for time point translates to: before trial treatment. Donors were enrolled in RACIN, a single-arm phase I dose-escalation trial in which nivolumab, ipilimumab, aspirin, low-dose cyclophosphamide and low-dose radiotherapy were combined. To be eligible, a patient needed to have an advanced solid tumor that was TIL-negative. This sample was sequenced with an Illumina HiSeq 2500. Superscript III and a set of TRAV- and TRBV-specific primers were used to synthesize first-strand cDNA, so that both TCRalpha and TCRbeta chains were covered. TCRs were amplified with Phusion for about 20 PCR cycles using a constant-region primer together with the adapter attached to the V primers. Isolated mRNA was amplified with the MessageAmp II aRNA Amplification Kit, using an approximately 16-hour in vitro transcription at 37°C. The Dynabeads mRNA DIRECT Purification Kit was used to isolate mRNA for TCR sequencing. Indexed Illumina adapters were added in a second roughly 26-cycle Phusion PCR, and the resulting products were purified with AMPure XP beads. In the source study's methods: Using custom Perl scripts, TCR sequences that encoded the same protein were pooled, out-of-frame sequences were dropped, and the abundance of each clonotype was calculated. TCR sequences supported by only a single read were excluded from analysis. Repertoire metrics included Shannon entropy, Gini index, clonality, richness, and frequency of TCRs shared between repertoires. TCRdb itself trimmed the public reads at Q25 with fastp, ran MiXCR and retained productive beta chains. A single entry per CDR3 protein holds the most common genes and DNA from its merged rows. These V and J calls derive from TCRdb rather than the authors' analysis. This sample is represented by tens of thousands of distinct CDR3 sequences; roughly a sixth of them were singletons. In total, the top ten clones hold roughly 3% of the sample.

From the cysteine up to the phenylalanine, the CDR3 has a length of 16 residues. The read is trimmed to its CDR3 DNA, 48 bases read in frame from base 1. CDR1 and CDR2, per the germline V gene, are SGHAT and FQNNGV. V loses 5 bases at its end and J loses 4 bases; junction bases beyond the gene matches: 10. This sample is part of a study of low-dose radiotherapy and immunotherapy resistance in tumors (dated 2022 in TCRdb). At the level of the whole study: In Cohort 1, 0.5 Gy per fraction was delivered every 2 weeks, and a total PTV dose of 6.5 Gy was prescribed. Cohort 2 received 1 Gy per fraction every two weeks, with a total of 13 Gy over 26 weeks. Nivolumab and ipilimumab were both given intravenously, with nivolumab at a 240 mg flat dose every two weeks and ipilimumab at 1 mg/kg every six weeks. Cyclophosphamide 200 mg/m2 was given intravenously every two weeks, one day before each radiation and immunotherapy administration. Starting on cycle 1 day 1, patients took 300 mg of aspirin by mouth once a day for four cycles. No randomization into treatment groups was done for the people taking part in the trial. The translational analysis covered eight patients: three from the first dose cohort and the first five from the second dose cohort.

The sample consisted of PBMCs, taken before treatment. The rearrangement combines TRBV11-2 with TRBJ2-5, with 10 bases in between that match TRBD1. The receptor's source is a male donor with prostate cancer. The DNA sequence is as follows: TGTGCCAGCAGCAACCCGGGACAGGGGAAAGCAGAGACCCAGTACTTC. This codes for CASSNPGQGKAETQYF.